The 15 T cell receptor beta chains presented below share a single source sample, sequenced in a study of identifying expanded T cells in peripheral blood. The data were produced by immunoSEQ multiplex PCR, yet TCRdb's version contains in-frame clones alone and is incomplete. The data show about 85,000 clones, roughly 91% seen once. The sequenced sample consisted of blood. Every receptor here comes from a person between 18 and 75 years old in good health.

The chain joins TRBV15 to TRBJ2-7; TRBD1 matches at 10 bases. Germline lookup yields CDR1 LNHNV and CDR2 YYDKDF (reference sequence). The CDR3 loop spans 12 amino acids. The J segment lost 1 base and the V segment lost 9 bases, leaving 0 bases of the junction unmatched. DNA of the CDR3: TGTGCCACGGGACAGGGGTCCTACGAGCAGTACTTC. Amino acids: CATGQGSYEQYF.

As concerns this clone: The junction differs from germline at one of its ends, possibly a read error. The CDR3 nucleotides read TGTGCCAGCAGTTACTCGACTAGCGGGGGGTACGAGCAGTACTTC. It specifies CASSYSTSGGYEQYF. The rearrangement links TRBV6-4 to TRBJ2-7; 13 nucleotides match TRBD2. Germline V lookup: CDR1 MRHNA, CDR2 SNTAGT. The CDR3 sequence is 15 residues long.

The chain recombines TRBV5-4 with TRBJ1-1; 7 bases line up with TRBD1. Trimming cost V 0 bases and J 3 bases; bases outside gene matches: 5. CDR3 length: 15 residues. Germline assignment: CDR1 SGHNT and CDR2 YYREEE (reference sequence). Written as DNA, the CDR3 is TGTGCCAGCAGCTTGGACAGGGGAGCGGACACTGAAGCTTTCTTT. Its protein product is CASSLDRGADTEAFF.

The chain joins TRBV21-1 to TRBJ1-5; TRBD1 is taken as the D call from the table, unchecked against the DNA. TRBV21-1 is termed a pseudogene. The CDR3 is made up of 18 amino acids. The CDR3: CASSKAHRDRFFDQPQHF. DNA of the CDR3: TGTGCCAGCAGCAAAGCACACCGCGACAGGTTCTTTGATCAGCCCCAGCATTTT.

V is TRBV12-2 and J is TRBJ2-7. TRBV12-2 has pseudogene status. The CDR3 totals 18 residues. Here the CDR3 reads CASPRGRVLEPLRVSQYF. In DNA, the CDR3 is TGTGCAAGCCCGAGGGGAAGGGTCCTCGAACCACTTAGAGTCTCACAGTACTTC.

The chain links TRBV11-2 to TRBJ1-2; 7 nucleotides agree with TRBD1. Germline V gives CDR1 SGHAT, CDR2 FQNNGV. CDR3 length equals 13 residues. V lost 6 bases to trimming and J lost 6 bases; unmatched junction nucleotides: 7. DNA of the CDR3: TGTGCCAGCAGTCAAACTCAGGGGGATGGCTACACCTTC. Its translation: CASSQTQGDGYTF.

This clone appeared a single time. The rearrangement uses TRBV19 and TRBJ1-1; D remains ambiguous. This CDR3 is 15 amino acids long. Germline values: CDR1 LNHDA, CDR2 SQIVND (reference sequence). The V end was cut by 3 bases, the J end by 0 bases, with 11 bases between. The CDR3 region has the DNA TGTGCCAGTAGTATCCCGACAAGCCTGAACACTGAAGCTTTCTTT. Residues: CASSIPTSLNTEAFF.

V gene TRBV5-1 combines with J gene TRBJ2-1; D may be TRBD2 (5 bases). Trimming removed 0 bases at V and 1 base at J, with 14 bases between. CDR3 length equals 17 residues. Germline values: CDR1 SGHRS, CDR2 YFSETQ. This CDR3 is CASSLDQFTGSYNEQFF. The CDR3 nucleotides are TGCGCCAGCAGCTTGGATCAGTTCACGGGGTCCTACAATGAGCAGTTCTTC.

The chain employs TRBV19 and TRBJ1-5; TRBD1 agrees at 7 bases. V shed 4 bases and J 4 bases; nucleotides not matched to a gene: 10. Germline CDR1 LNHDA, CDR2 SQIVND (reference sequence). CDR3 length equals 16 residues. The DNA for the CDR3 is TGTGCCAGTAGTAGGCAACGGACAGGTGGTAATCAGCCCCAGCATTTT. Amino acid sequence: CASSRQRTGGNQPQHF.

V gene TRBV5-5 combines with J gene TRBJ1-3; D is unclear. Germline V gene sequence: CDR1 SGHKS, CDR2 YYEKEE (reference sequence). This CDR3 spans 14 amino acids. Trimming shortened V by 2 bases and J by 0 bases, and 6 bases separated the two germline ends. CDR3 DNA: TGTGCCAGCAGCTTCTCTAGCTCTGGAAACACCATATATTTT. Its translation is CASSFSSSGNTIYF.

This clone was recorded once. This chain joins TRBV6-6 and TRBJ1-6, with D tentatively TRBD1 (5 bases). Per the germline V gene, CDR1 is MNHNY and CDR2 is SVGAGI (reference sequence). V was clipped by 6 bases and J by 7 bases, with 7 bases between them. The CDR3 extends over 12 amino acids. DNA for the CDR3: TGTGCCAGCAGAGACAGCAATTCACCCCTCCACTTT. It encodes CASRDSNSPLHF.

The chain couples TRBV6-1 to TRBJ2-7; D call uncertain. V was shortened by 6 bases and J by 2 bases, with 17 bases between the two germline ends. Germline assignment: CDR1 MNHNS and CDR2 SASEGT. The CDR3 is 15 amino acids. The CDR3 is CASSPFDKFTYEQYF. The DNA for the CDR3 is TGTGCCAGCAGCCCTTTTGACAAGTTCACCTACGAGCAGTACTTC.

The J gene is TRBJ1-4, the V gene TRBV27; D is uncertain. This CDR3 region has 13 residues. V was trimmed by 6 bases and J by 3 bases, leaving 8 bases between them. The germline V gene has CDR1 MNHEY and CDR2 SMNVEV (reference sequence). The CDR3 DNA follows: TGTGCCAGCAGCTTTCGAGCTAATGAAAAACTGTTTTTT. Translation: CASSFRANEKLFF.

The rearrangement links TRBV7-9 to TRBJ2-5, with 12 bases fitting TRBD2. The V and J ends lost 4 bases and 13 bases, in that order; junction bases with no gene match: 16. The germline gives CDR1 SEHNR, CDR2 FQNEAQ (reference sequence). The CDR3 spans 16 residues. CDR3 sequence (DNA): TGTGCCAGCAGCTCGTCCGTACTAGCGGGGGGACCGGACGGGTACTTC. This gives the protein CASSSSVLAGGPDGYF.

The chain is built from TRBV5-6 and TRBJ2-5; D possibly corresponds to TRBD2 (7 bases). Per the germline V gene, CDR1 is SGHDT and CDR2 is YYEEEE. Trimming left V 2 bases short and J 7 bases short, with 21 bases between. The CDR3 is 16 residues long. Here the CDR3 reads CASSLRLAGDGGTQYF. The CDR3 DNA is TGTGCCAGCAGCTTAAGACTAGCAGGGGACGGCGGGACCCAGTACTTC. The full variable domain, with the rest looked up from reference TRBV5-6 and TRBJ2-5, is DAGVTQSPTHLIKTRGQQVTLRCSPKSGHDTVSWYQQALGQGPQFIFQYYEEEERQRGNFPDRFSGHQFPNYSSELNVNALLLGDSALYLCASSLRLAGDGGTQYFGPGTRLLVL.